This T cell receptor (beta chain) was retrieved from a study of T cells in Graves' hyperthyroidism and ophthalmopathy. Study-wide results and caveats: Separating ophthalmopathy from stable hyperthyroidism was achieved by a 13 V-J model. Blood also held most thyroid clonotypes expanded beyond 0.001.

The CDR3 regions of TCR beta were amplified from RNA transcripts. The study used the HTBI primer set for a first-round RT-PCR of the TCR CDR3. TCRdb ran MiXCR on the multiplex PCR reads and lists one entry per CDR3 protein. The profile shows 300,000 to 450,000 distinct CDR3 sequences, around 18% of them singletons. V was clipped by 6 bases and J by 0 bases, with 9 bases between them. CDR3 length: 14 amino acids. The germline V gene has CDR1 SGHDT and CDR2 YYEEEE. Concerning this clonotype: The antigen remains unidentified. With a much larger clone just one base away, this may be a read error.

Uncontrolled infection, other autoimmune disease, pregnancy or lactation barred patients from enrollment. PBMCs were sourced from approximately 9 ml fresh peripheral blood. The V gene is TRBV5-6, the J gene TRBJ1-4, with no clear D. The clonotype was recovered from a man between 18 and 29 years old with Graves' ophthalmopathy. The sequencing input was blood. The CDR3 sequence is CASNEFATNEKLFF. CDR3 nucleotides: TGTGCCAGCAATGAATTTGCAACTAATGAAAAACTGTTTTTT.